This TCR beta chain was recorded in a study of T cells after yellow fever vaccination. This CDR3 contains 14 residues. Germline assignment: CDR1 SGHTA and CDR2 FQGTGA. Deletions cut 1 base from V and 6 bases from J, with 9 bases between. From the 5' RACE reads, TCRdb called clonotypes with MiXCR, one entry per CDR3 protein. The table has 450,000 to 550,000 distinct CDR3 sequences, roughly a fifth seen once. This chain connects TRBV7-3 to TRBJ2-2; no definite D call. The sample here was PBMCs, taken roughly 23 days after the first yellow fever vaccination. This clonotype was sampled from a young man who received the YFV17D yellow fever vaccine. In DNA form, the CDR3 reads TGTGCCAGCAGCTTAATGGGTAGTCCCGGGGAGCTGTTTTTT. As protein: CASSLMGSPGELFF.